The 20 T cell receptor beta chains reported below all come from one sample, sequenced in a study of cytomegalovirus exposure and HLA in healthy donors. The PCR ran on 60 Vbeta and 13 Jbeta primers. Sequencing was performed with immunoSEQ multiplex PCR; in TCRdb, only in-frame clones are kept and a portion is missing. The repertoire holds 200,000 or so clones, with about 77% as singletons. The sequenced sample was PBMCs. These receptors were taken from a woman aged 25 to 39 in good health and CMV-seropositive.

The V call is TRBV19, the J call TRBJ1-2; D uncertain. Trimming took 3 bases from V and 0 from J, leaving 14 bases between them. The CDR3 has 16 amino acids. Per the germline V gene, CDR1 is LNHDA and CDR2 is SQIVND (reference sequence). The CDR3 loop is CASSIVTRGSNYGYTF. For the CDR3, the DNA is TGTGCCAGTAGTATTGTCACCAGAGGATCTAACTATGGCTACACCTTC.

V gene TRBV5-4 combines with J gene TRBJ1-4; D is unclear. V was trimmed by 4 bases and J by 8 bases, leaving 15 bases between them. CDR1 and CDR2 (germline): SGHNT, YYREEE (reference sequence). This CDR3 spans 14 amino acids. The CDR3 loop is CASSEWSGTEKLFF. The CDR3, as DNA: TGTGCCAGCAGCGAATGGTCGGGAACGGAAAAACTGTTTTTT.

The rearrangement joins TRBV5-6 to TRBJ1-1; no clear D gene. Per germline, CDR1 SGHDT and CDR2 YYEEEE. The CDR3 runs to 15 residues. V was shortened by 0 bases and J by 0 bases, with 9 bases between the two germline ends. The CDR3 DNA follows: TGTGCCAGCAGCTTGGGGTGGCTTATGAACACTGAAGCTTTCTTT. Its protein product is CASSLGWLMNTEAFF.

The rearrangement uses TRBV7-2 and TRBJ2-1; D is perhaps TRBD2 (6 bases). V was pared by 0 bases and J by 2 bases, with 8 bases between. Germline V gene data show CDR1 as SGHTA and CDR2 as FQGNSA. The CDR3 has 15 amino acids. The CDR3 protein is CASSLARLAYNEQFF. In DNA form, the CDR3 reads TGTGCCAGCAGCTTAGCGCGACTAGCCTACAATGAGCAGTTCTTC.

CDR3: CSAGEAFF. The CDR3 DNA follows: TGCAGTGCCGGTGAAGCTTTCTTT. The rearrangement joins TRBV20-1 to TRBJ1-1; D gene unclear. Looked up from germline, CDR1 is DFQATT and CDR2 is SNEGSKA (reference sequence). CDR3 length: 8 residues. The V end lost 6 bases, the J end lost 7 bases, and 3 bases lay between the germline ends.

The rearrangement joins TRBV4-1 to TRBJ2-7, with D perhaps matching TRBD2 (5 bases). Trimming cost V 1 base and J 5 bases, with 15 bases left between them. CDR3 length: 15 amino acids. Per germline, CDR1 MGHRA and CDR2 YSYEKL. CDR3 sequence (DNA): TGCGCCAGCAGCCAAGGCGGGTTTCATAAGGACGAGCAGTACTTC. This gives the protein CASSQGGFHKDEQYF.

The gene calls are TRBV5-6 and TRBJ1-2; TRBD1 might be the D (6 bases). The V gene lost 0 bases and the J gene lost 8 bases, with 20 bases spanning the gap. Per germline, CDR1 SGHDT and CDR2 YYEEEE. The CDR3 is made up of 16 amino acids. For the CDR3, the DNA is TGTGCCAGCAGCTTGGGGAATAGGGGGATTTTAAAGGGCTACACCTTC. Encoded protein: CASSLGNRGILKGYTF.

This sequence joins TRBV6-1 and TRBJ1-2; D is unclear. CDR1 and CDR2 (germline): MNHNS, SASEGT. The CDR3 totals 15 residues. V gave up 6 bases and J gave up 5 bases, with 19 bases separating them. CDR3 amino acids: CASSPTYGEAYGYTF. The CDR3 DNA reads as TGTGCCAGCAGCCCCACCTATGGGGAGGCTTATGGCTACACCTTC.

The rearrangement joins TRBV2 to TRBJ2-4; 7 bases align to TRBD1. The CDR3 extends over 13 amino acids. From germline, CDR1 is SNHLY and CDR2 FYNNEI. The ends lost 5 bases at V and 9 bases at J; junction bases unmatched: 7. This chain's CDR3 is CASSTLRTGIQYF. CDR3 in DNA: TGTGCCAGCAGTACGCTTCGGACAGGCATTCAGTACTTC.

As for this clone: Relative to the germline gene, one junction end is altered; a read error may explain this. V gene TRBV7-7 combines with J gene TRBJ2-5; a weak D match, TRBD2 (6 bases). The germline gives CDR1 SSHAT, CDR2 FNYEAQ (reference sequence). The CDR3 spans 19 residues. CDR3 in DNA: TGTGCTAGCAGCTTAAGGGGAGGTCGGGGACGCTCCCTACAAGAGACCCAGTACTTC. Encoded protein: CASSLRGGRGRSLQETQYF.

V usage is TRBV29-1 and J usage is TRBJ2-3; the D gene is possibly TRBD1 (6 bases). Germline V gene lookup returns CDR1 SQVTM and CDR2 ANQGSEA. This CDR3 region has 15 residues. V shed 0 bases and J shed 8 bases, with 18 bases lying between them. DNA for the CDR3: TGCAGCGTTGAAGAGGGCTCGATTTTAGGGGGTACGCAGTATTTT. Protein: CSVEEGSILGGTQYF.

This chain uses TRBV19 with TRBJ1-3; D remains ambiguous. The germline V and J ends were trimmed by 3 bases and 3 bases, with 9 bases remaining between them. CDR1 is LNHDA, CDR2 SQIVND, per germline (reference sequence). This CDR3 has 14 residues. DNA of the CDR3: TGTGCCAGTAGTATCCGTTATTTTGGAAACACCATATATTTT. Its protein is CASSIRYFGNTIYF.

The chain joins TRBV6-5 to TRBJ1-5; a weak D match, TRBD1 (6 bases). Germline CDR1 is MNHEY and CDR2 is SVGAGI. The ends were cut back, 4 bases at V and 7 bases at J, with 11 bases in the middle. This CDR3 has 13 amino acids. The CDR3 coding sequence is TGTGCCAGCAGTTCAGGGGCGGCGCAGCCCCAGCATTTT. Protein sequence: CASSSGAAQPQHF.

Only a few counts were recorded for this clone. Its ends do not fully match the called genes, so a read error is possible. The chain links TRBV6-6 to TRBJ1-5; 7 nucleotides agree with TRBD1. The CDR3 is made up of 14 amino acids. CDR1 is MNHNY and CDR2 is SVGAGI in the germline V gene (reference sequence). The CDR3 DNA reads as TGCGGGACAGATCCTCAGTATAGCAATCAGCCCCAGCATTTT. It translates to CGTDPQYSNQPQHF.

The gene calls are TRBV6-5 and TRBJ1-2, with 7 bases that match TRBD1. Germline V gene lookup returns CDR1 MNHEY and CDR2 SVGAGI. CDR3 length: 15 residues. V was clipped by 0 bases and J by 4 bases; unmatched bases: 5. The CDR3 region has the DNA TGTGCCAGCAGTTACTCCCGTGCAGGGGGCTATGGCTACACCTTC. This codes for CASSYSRAGGYGYTF.

The chain joins TRBV7-2 to TRBJ1-1; D is ambiguous. CDR3 length: 15 amino acids. V was trimmed by 2 bases and J by 1 base, leaving 11 bases between them. Germline loops: CDR1 SGHTA, CDR2 FQGNSA. The CDR3 sequence: CASSLSTRQNTEAFF. The CDR3 DNA is TGTGCCAGCAGCTTATCCACACGCCAGAACACTGAAGCTTTCTTT.

The V gene is TRBV6-1, the J gene TRBJ2-1, with D possibly being TRBD2 (5 bases). Germline V CDR1 and CDR2: MNHNS, SASEGT. The CDR3 loop spans 13 amino acids. Trimming cost V 6 bases and J 9 bases, with 15 bases left between them. The CDR3 sequence: CASRVTSSTEQFF. The CDR3 DNA follows: TGTGCCAGCAGGGTAACTAGTTCCACTGAGCAGTTCTTC.

V and J are TRBV7-9 and TRBJ2-3, with 7 bases aligning to TRBD2. Trimming took 5 bases from V and 5 from J; bases not matched to a gene: 7. The CDR3 is 14 residues long. The germline V gene encodes CDR1 SEHNR and CDR2 FQNEAQ (reference sequence). In DNA, the CDR3 is TGTGCCAGCAGCCCCTCTAGCGGTCAAGATACGCAGTATTTT. Encoded protein: CASSPSSGQDTQYF.

The rearrangement uses TRBV5-4 and TRBJ2-5; 9 positions agree with TRBD2. The CDR3 sequence is 15 residues long. Germline trimming cut 2 bases from V and 6 bases from J; bases unmatched to any gene: 8. Germline V gene lookup returns CDR1 SGHNT and CDR2 YYREEE (reference sequence). CDR3 amino acids: CASSLTAGGPKTQYF. The CDR3 DNA follows: TGTGCCAGCAGCTTAACGGCGGGGGGGCCGAAGACCCAGTACTTC.

The table lists this clone with a few counts. V usage is TRBV6-5 and J usage is TRBJ1-4, with D unresolved. V lost 5 bases to trimming and J lost 8 bases, with 12 bases between them. The germline CDR1 and CDR2 sequences are MNHEY and SVGAGI. The CDR3 totals 13 residues. The CDR3 sequence is CASSRELLEKLFF. The DNA for the CDR3 is TGTGCCAGCAGTCGTGAGTTGTTGGAAAAACTGTTTTTT.